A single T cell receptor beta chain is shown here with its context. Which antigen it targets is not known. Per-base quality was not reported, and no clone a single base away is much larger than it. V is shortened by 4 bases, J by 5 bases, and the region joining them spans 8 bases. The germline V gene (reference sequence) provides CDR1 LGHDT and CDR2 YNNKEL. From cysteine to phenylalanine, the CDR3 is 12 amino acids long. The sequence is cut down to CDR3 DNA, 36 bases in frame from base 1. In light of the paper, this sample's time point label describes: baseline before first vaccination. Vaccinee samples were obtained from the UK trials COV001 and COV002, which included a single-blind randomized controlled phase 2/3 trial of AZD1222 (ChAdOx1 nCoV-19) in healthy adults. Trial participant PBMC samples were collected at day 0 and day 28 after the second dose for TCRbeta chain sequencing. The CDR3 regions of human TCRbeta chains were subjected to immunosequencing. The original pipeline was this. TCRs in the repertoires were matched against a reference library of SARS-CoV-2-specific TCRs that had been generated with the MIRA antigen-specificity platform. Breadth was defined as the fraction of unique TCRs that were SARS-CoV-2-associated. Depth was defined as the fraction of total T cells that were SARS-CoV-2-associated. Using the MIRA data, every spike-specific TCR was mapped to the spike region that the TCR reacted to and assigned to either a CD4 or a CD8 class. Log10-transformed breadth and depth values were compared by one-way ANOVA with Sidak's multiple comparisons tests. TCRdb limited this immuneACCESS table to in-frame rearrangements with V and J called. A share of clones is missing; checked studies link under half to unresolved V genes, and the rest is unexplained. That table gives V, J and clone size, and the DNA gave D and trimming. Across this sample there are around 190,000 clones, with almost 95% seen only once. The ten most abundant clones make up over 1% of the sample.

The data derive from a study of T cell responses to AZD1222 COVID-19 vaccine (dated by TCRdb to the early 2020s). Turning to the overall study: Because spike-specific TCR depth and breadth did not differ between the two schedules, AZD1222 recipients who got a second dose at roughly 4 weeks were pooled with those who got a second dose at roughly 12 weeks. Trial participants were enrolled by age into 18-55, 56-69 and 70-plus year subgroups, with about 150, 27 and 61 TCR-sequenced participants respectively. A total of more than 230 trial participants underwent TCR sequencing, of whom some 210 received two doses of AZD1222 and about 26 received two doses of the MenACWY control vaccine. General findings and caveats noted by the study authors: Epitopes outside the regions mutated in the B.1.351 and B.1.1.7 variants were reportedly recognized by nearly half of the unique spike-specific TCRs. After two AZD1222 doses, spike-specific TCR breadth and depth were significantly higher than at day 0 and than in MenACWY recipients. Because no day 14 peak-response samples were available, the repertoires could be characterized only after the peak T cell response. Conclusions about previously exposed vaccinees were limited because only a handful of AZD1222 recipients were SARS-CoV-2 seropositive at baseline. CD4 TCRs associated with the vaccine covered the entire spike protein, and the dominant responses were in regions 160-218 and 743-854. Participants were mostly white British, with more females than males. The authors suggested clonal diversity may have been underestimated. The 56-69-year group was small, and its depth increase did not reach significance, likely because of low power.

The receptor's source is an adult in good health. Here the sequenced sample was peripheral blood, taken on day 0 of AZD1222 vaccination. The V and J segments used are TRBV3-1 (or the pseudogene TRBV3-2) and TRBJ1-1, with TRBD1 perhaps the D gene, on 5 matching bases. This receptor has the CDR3 CASSPGRTEAFF. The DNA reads TGTGCCAGCAGCCCAGGGAGGACTGAAGCTTTCTTT.